A single sample gave rise to the 4 T cell receptor beta chains below, sequenced in a study of blood T cell repertoires in COVID-19. TCRdb's table, derived via immunoSEQ multiplex PCR, lists solely in-frame clones and lacks some. The sample lists 150,000 to 200,000 clones; over 75% were seen once. The sequencing sample was made of PBMCs or T cells enriched from blood (not recorded which). These receptors originate from a woman aged 18-35 years who had recovered from COVID-19.

This chain joins TRBV10-3 and TRBJ2-6; D might be TRBD1 (6 bases). The germline V gene encodes CDR1 ENHRY and CDR2 SYGVKD. CDR3 length: 15 amino acids. Trimming shortened V by 4 bases and J by 3 bases, and 10 bases separated the two germline ends. CDR3 region: CAISVQGSGANVLTF. The CDR3 DNA reads TGTGCCATCAGTGTTCAGGGGAGTGGGGCCAACGTCCTGACTTTC.

This clone was observed once. This same CDR3 is encoded by further DNA sequences in the sample. This sequence joins TRBV6-5 and TRBJ1-1; no definite D call. Germline assignment: CDR1 MNHEY and CDR2 SVGAGI. This CDR3 is 11 amino acids long. The V gene lost 8 bases and the J gene lost 3 bases, with 7 bases spanning the gap. The CDR3 region is CASSRDTEAFF. The DNA for the CDR3 is TGTGCCAGCTCACGGGACACTGAAGCTTTCTTT.

The chain employs TRBV7-2 and TRBJ2-3; 7 nucleotides align to TRBD1. CDR3 length: 14 amino acids. The J segment lost 0 bases and the V segment lost 6 bases, leaving 3 bases of the junction unmatched. Germline values: CDR1 SGHTA, CDR2 FQGNSA. The chain's CDR3 is CASRDRASTDTQYF. The CDR3 DNA follows: TGTGCCAGCAGAGACAGGGCCAGCACAGATACGCAGTATTTT.

The J gene is TRBJ1-5, the V gene TRBV4-1; D call uncertain. Trimming cost V 1 base and J 7 bases, with 14 bases left between them. The CDR3 consists of 15 residues. Germline loops: CDR1 MGHRA, CDR2 YSYEKL. For the CDR3, the DNA is TGCGCCAGCAGCCAAGGTGTAGGCGCCGGGCAGCCCCAGCATTTT. Translated: CASSQGVGAGQPQHF.